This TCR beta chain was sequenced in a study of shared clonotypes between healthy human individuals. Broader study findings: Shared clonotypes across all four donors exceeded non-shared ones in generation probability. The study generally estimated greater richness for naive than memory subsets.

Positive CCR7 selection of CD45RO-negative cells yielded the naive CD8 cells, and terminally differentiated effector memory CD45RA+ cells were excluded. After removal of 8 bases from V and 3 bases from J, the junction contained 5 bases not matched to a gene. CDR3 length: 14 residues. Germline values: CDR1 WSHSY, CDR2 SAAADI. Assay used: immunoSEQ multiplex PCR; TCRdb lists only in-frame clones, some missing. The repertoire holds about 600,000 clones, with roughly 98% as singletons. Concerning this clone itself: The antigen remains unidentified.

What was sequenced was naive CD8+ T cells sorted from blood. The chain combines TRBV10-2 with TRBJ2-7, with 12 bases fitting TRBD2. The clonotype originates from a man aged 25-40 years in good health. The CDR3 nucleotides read TGCGCCAGCCAGACTAGCGGGGGCCGCTACGAGCAGTACTTC. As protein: CASQTSGGRYEQYF.